The 25 T cell receptor beta chains below were found in one sample sequenced in a study of technical replicates of blood from a few donors. TCRdb keeps only in-frame clones here, not all; method: immunoSEQ multiplex PCR. The sample gives tens of thousands of clones, 80% to 95% of which show up once; approximately 0.4% is in the top ten. The sequenced sample was T cells isolated from PBMCs. These receptor sequences come from a human donor in good health. Some clones in this sample may be carry-over from other donors' samples.

J is TRBJ1-5 and V is TRBV6-5; D unclear. This CDR3 is built from 14 residues. Germline loops: CDR1 MNHEY, CDR2 SVGAGI. Trimming pared 0 bases from V and 1 base from J, leaving 4 bases between. This CDR3 reads CASSYSSSNQPQHF. For the CDR3, the DNA is TGTGCCAGCAGTTACTCTAGCAGCAATCAGCCCCAGCATTTT.

This sequence joins TRBV28 and TRBJ1-5, with a possible D match to TRBD1 (6 bases). Trimming took off 5 bases at V and 6 bases at J, with 14 bases between the two ends. The CDR3 loop spans 14 amino acids. Germline V gene sequence: CDR1 MDHEN, CDR2 SYDVKM. Here the CDR3 reads CASSPQGPGQPQHF. The CDR3 DNA is TGTGCCAGCAGTCCCCAGGGGCCGGGTCAGCCCCAGCATTTT.

The CDR3 here is CASSNPSRGELFF. The CDR3 DNA is TGTGCCAGCAGCAATCCTTCCAGGGGGGAGCTGTTTTTT. The V gene is TRBV7-2, the J gene TRBJ2-2; unclear D gene. The CDR3 loop spans 13 amino acids. V shed 5 bases and J shed 8 bases, with 12 bases lying between them. Germline V gene sequence: CDR1 SGHTA, CDR2 FQGNSA.

The genes are TRBV7-2 and TRBJ2-1; 14 positions match TRBD2. The CDR3 sequence is 15 residues long. Trimming cost V 5 bases and J 7 bases; bases outside gene matches: 4. CDR1 is SGHTA, CDR2 FQGNSA, per germline. The CDR3: CASSPTSGRVNEQFF. The CDR3 nucleotides read TGTGCCAGCAGCCCGACTAGCGGGAGGGTGAATGAGCAGTTCTTC.

This chain links TRBV29-1 with TRBJ2-7; no definite D call. V was cut by 4 bases and J by 2 bases, with 15 bases left in between. This CDR3 contains 14 residues. Germline CDR1 is SQVTM and CDR2 is ANQGSEA. The CDR3 bases are TGCAGCGTTGTGGCTGGCAGTACGACCTACGAGCAGTACTTC. It specifies CSVVAGSTTYEQYF.

The chain employs TRBV2 and TRBJ2-2; 8 nucleotides line up with TRBD2. The CDR3 totals 16 residues. Trimming removed 6 bases from V and 2 bases from J; junction bases left unmatched: 8. The germline V gene has CDR1 SNHLY and CDR2 FYNNEI. CDR3 nucleotides: TGTGCCAGCAGAATAGCGGGGCTAACAAACACCGGGGAGCTGTTTTTT. Protein sequence: CASRIAGLTNTGELFF. The variable domain in full, completed from reference TRBV2 and TRBJ2-2, reads EPEVTQTPSHQVTQMGQEVILRCVPISNHLYFYWYRQILGQKVEFLVSFYNNEISEKSEIFDDQFSVERPDGSNFTLKIRSTKLEDSAMYFCASRIAGLTNTGELFFGEGSRLTVL.

The chain carries TRBV30 and TRBJ2-5; perhaps TRBD1 as D (6 bases). V gave up 1 base and J gave up 5 bases, with 20 bases separating them. Germline V CDR1 and CDR2: GTSNPN, SVGIG (reference sequence). This CDR3 spans 16 amino acids. The CDR3 sequence is CAWSDRRTVSRETQYF. CDR3 nucleotides: TGTGCCTGGAGTGACCGCCGGACAGTAAGCAGGGAGACCCAGTACTTC.

The V call is TRBV6-4, the J call TRBJ1-5, with a tentative D call TRBD1 (6 bases). The CDR3 has 13 residues. CDR1 and CDR2 from the germline V gene are MRHNA and SNTAGT. V was pared by 6 bases and J by 4 bases, with 10 bases between. CDR3 residues: CASSRDNNQPQHF. Here the CDR3 DNA reads TGTGCCAGCAGCCGGGACAATAATCAGCCCCAGCATTTT.

The chain uses TRBV28 and TRBJ1-4, with D hard to call. Germline V gene data show CDR1 as MDHEN and CDR2 as SYDVKM. The CDR3 length is 15 residues. Trimming left V 2 bases short and J 0 bases short, with 7 bases between. The CDR3 protein is CASSLPSSTNEKLFF. The CDR3 DNA is TGTGCCAGCAGTTTACCGTCCTCAACTAATGAAAAACTGTTTTTT.

This chain links TRBV5-1 with TRBJ2-1, with TRBD2 matching over 14 bases. There are 16 residues in the CDR3. The germline gives CDR1 SGHRS, CDR2 YFSETQ. With 4 bases clipped from V and 9 bases from J, the junction kept 9 bases outside the gene matches. CDR3 DNA: TGCGCCAGCAGCAAGGACGGACTAGCGGGAGGTATTGAGCAGTTCTTC. This gives the protein CASSKDGLAGGIEQFF. Full variable domain (rest looked up from reference TRBV5-1 and TRBJ2-1): KAGVTQTPRYLIKTRGQQVTLSCSPISGHRSVSWYQQTPGQGLQFLFEYFSETQRNKGNFPGRFSGRQFSNSRSEMNVSTLELGDSALYLCASSKDGLAGGIEQFFGPGTRLTVL.

The rearrangement uses TRBV2 and TRBJ2-7, with D perhaps TRBD1 (6 bases). CDR1 and CDR2 (germline): SNHLY, FYNNEI. V gave up 3 bases and J gave up 6 bases, with 18 bases separating them. CDR3 length equals 15 residues. This CDR3 is CASSDPEQGDPEQYF. The CDR3 DNA sequence: TGTGCCAGCAGTGACCCGGAACAGGGAGACCCCGAGCAGTACTTC.

V is TRBV6-5 and J is TRBJ2-1; 13 nucleotides align to TRBD2. J lost 6 bases, V lost 8 bases, and 1 base had no gene match. Germline V gene lookup returns CDR1 MNHEY and CDR2 SVGAGI. The CDR3 consists of 13 residues. The CDR3 sequence is CASGTSGVNEQFF. The CDR3 region has the DNA TGTGCCAGCGGGACTAGCGGGGTCAATGAGCAGTTCTTC.

V usage is TRBV6-5 and J usage is TRBJ2-2; D is unclear. Trimming left V 10 bases short and J 5 bases short, with 8 bases between. This CDR3 is built from 11 residues. In germline, CDR1 is MNHEY, CDR2 SVGAGI. In DNA, the CDR3 is TGTGCCACCCATTCAACCGGGGAGCTGTTTTTT. Amino acids: CATHSTGELFF.

This sequence joins TRBV5-1 and TRBJ1-4, with TRBD1 identical over 7 bases. This CDR3 has 15 amino acids. V was pared by 0 bases and J by 7 bases, with 6 bases of the junction left unmatched. Germline CDR1 and CDR2: SGHRS and YFSETQ. The CDR3 region is CASSLVPGGSEKLFF. The DNA for the CDR3 is TGCGCCAGCAGCTTGGTACCAGGGGGTAGTGAAAAACTGTTTTTT.

This chain uses TRBV28 with TRBJ2-7; 10 positions match TRBD1. V shed 4 bases and J 6 bases; nucleotides not matched to a gene: 9. Germline V gene lookup returns CDR1 MDHEN and CDR2 SYDVKM. The CDR3 runs 15 residues. The CDR3 protein is CASSSIFGQGGEQYF. CDR3 nucleotide sequence: TGTGCCAGCAGTTCGATCTTCGGACAGGGGGGCGAGCAGTACTTC.

The chain couples TRBV28 to TRBJ2-7, with D perhaps matching TRBD2 (7 bases). Trimming removed 8 bases at V and 3 bases at J, with 14 bases between. The CDR3 is 13 residues long. Per germline, CDR1 MDHEN and CDR2 SYDVKM. CDR3 in DNA: TGTGCCAGCCAGAGCGGGACAAACTACGAGCAGTACTTC. Encoded protein: CASQSGTNYEQYF.

V gene TRBV7-6 combines with J gene TRBJ2-6; D is possibly TRBD1 (6 bases). V dropped 5 bases and J dropped 1 base, with 15 bases sitting between them. There are 17 residues in the CDR3. CDR1 is SGHVS and CDR2 is FNYEAQ in the germline V gene. The CDR3 DNA sequence: TGTGCCAGCAGCCCAACAGGGTGGTGGTCTGGGGCCAACGTCCTGACTTTC. Its protein is CASSPTGWWSGANVLTF. Variable domain in full (rest from reference TRBV7-6 and TRBJ2-6): GAGVSQSPRYKVTKRGQDVALRCDPISGHVSLYWYRQALGQGPEFLTYFNYEAQQDKSGLPNDRFSAERPEGSISTLTIQRTEQRDSAMYRCASSPTGWWSGANVLTFGAGSRLTVL.

Here the CDR3 reads CASSYLSDRGHEQYF. CDR3 DNA: TGCGCCAGCAGCTACCTCTCGGACAGGGGCCACGAGCAGTACTTC. The rearrangement uses TRBV23-1 and TRBJ2-7; 9 bases are a match to TRBD1. TRBV23-1 is known as an ORF, though its function is uncertain. The V and J ends lost 6 bases and 5 bases, in that order; junction bases with no gene match: 11. The CDR3 length is 15 residues.

The chain employs TRBV20-1 and TRBJ2-1; tentative D call: TRBD2 (5 bases). The CDR3 runs 10 residues. Trimming removed 3 bases from V and 9 bases from J, with 6 bases in between. Germline CDR1 and CDR2: DFQATT and SNEGSKA (reference sequence). CDR3 DNA: TGCAGTGCTAGGGAGGTTGAGCAGTTCTTC. As protein: CSAREVEQFF.

This chain joins TRBV28 and TRBJ2-5; the match to TRBD1 covers 7 bases. V trimming: 10 bases; J trimming: 4 bases; junction bases outside the gene matches: 15. CDR1 is MDHEN and CDR2 is SYDVKM in the germline V gene. The CDR3 length is 15 residues. DNA of the CDR3: TGTGCCATTAGCTCTCGGCAGGGGGATGGAGAGACCCAGTACTTC. It yields the protein CAISSRQGDGETQYF.

This clone was found a few times. The J gene is TRBJ2-1, the V gene TRBV4-1, with TRBD1 matching over 9 bases. The germline CDR1 and CDR2 sequences are MGHRA and YSYEKL. There are 17 residues in the CDR3. V was pared by 1 base and J by 6 bases, with 10 bases of the junction left unmatched. Here the CDR3 DNA reads TGCGCCAGCAGCCAAGGCTTATTGACAGGGGGACGCAATGAGCAGTTCTTC. Residues: CASSQGLLTGGRNEQFF.

This clone was recorded once. The rearrangement joins TRBV9 to TRBJ2-3; 11 bases are a match to TRBD2. This CDR3 has 19 residues. After removal of 0 bases from V and 5 bases from J, the junction contained 14 bases not matched to a gene. Germline V gene lookup returns CDR1 SGDLS and CDR2 YYNGEE. The CDR3 bases are TGTGCCAGCAGCGTAGGTAGTAGCGGGAGGGCCTTACGGAAAGATACGCAGTATTTT. This sequence encodes CASSVGSSGRALRKDTQYF.

This rearrangement joins TRBV11-1 to TRBJ2-1, with TRBD1 matching 9 bases. Germline trimming cut 5 bases from V and 7 bases from J; bases unmatched to any gene: 12. Germline assignment: CDR1 SGHAT and CDR2 FQDESV (reference sequence). The CDR3 runs to 16 residues. CDR3 nucleotides: TGTGCCAGCAGCCCAACCGGGACAGGGAGGTCAAATGAGCAGTTCTTC. Its protein is CASSPTGTGRSNEQFF.

This clone was recorded a few times. The genes are TRBV25-1 and TRBJ1-5; D is possibly TRBD1 (6 bases). CDR3 length: 14 amino acids. Deletions cut 5 bases from V and 4 bases from J, with 12 bases between. Per the germline V gene, CDR1 is MGHDK and CDR2 is SYGVNS. CDR3 nucleotide sequence: TGTGCCAGCAGTCCCGGGGACATAAATCAGCCCCAGCATTTT. Translation gives CASSPGDINQPQHF.

V gene TRBV9 combines with J gene TRBJ1-1; 10 bases map to TRBD1. The trim removed 3 bases at V and 8 bases at J, leaving 4 bases unmatched. In germline, CDR1 is SGDLS, CDR2 YYNGEE. The CDR3 has 13 residues. CDR3 residues: CASSEGQGREAFF. The CDR3 region has the DNA TGTGCCAGCAGCGAGGGACAGGGGAGAGAAGCTTTCTTT.